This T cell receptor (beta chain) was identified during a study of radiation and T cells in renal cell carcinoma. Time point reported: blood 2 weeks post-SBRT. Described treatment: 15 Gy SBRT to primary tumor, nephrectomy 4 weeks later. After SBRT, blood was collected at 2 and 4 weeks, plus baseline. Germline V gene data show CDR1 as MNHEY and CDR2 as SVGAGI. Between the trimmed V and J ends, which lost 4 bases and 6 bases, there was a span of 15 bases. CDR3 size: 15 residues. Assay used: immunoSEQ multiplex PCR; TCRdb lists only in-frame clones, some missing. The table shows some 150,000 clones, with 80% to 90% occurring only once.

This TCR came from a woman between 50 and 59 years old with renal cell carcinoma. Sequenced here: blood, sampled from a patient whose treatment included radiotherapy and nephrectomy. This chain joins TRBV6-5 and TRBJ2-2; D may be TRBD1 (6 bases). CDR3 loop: CASSSLVGAAGELFF. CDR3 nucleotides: TGTGCCAGCAGTTCCCTAGTGGGGGCGGCCGGGGAGCTGTTTTTT.